This T cell receptor (beta chain) emerged from a study of response to subunit inactivated influenza vaccine. As to this clonotype: This likely comes from a read error, as the CDR3 has no conserved phenylalanine or tryptophan at its end.

TCRdb used MiXCR to reprocess the RT-PCR reads, holding one entry per CDR3 protein. The sample yields about 190,000 distinct CDR3 sequences, approximately 15% seen once. Germline loops: CDR1 SGHKS, CDR2 YYEKEE (reference sequence). CDR3 length: 14 residues. The sequenced sample was CD8+ T cells sorted from PBMCs, obtained around 5 days after vaccination. This TCR was sampled from a middle-aged man who received an inactivated influenza vaccine. The V gene is TRBV5-5, the J gene TRBJ1-4; D uncertain. Written as DNA, the CDR3 is TGTGCCATCAGCGCCGGGCTCCTTTGCTGGGCACTGTTTTGT. Protein sequence: CAISAGLLCWALFC.